Included here is one T cell receptor beta chain sequence, with context. The sample holds many counts of this clonotype. This receptor's antigen is unknown. No base qualities exist here, and no much larger clone lies one base off it. Library method: PCR. TCRdb shows the sequencer as Illumina HiSeq 2500. TCR library preparation used molecular barcoding, with unique molecular identifiers applied to normalize quantification of the TCRbeta repertoire. TCRdb itself trimmed the public reads at Q25 with fastp, ran MiXCR and retained productive beta chains. Each record represents a unique CDR3 protein, reported with the most common genes and DNA among its rows. The sample table contains 600,000 to 700,000 distinct CDR3 sequences; only one count was recorded for approximately 17% of them. 0.85% to 1.3% of the sample is taken by the ten largest. CDR1 SGHAT and CDR2 FQNNGV were looked up in the germline V gene. The germline ends are 9 bases apart after V is trimmed by 1 base and J by 11 bases. The cysteine opens and the phenylalanine closes a CDR3 of 12 amino acids. Here the CDR3 DNA is all that survives: 36 bases in frame from base 1.

This sample stems from a study of T-cell reconstitution after alpha-beta-depleted transplantation in children (dated by TCRdb to between 2015 and 2016). Regarding the study in general: Using TCR repertoire profiling, the study followed T-cell immune reconstitution in a quantitative way in children after TCRalphabeta/CD19-depleted allogeneic hematopoietic cell transplantation.

The sequenced sample was PBMCs from the stem cell graft donor, obtained from the stem cell graft. The chain employs TRBV11-2 and TRBJ2-1; TRBD1 is a weak D gene call, 6 bases matching. The receptor was isolated from a human donor who donated a stem cell graft to a child with acute myeloid leukemia. The sequenced DNA is TGTGCCAGCAGCTTAGCCCAGGGGAAGCAGTTCTTC. The encoded protein is CASSLAQGKQFF.